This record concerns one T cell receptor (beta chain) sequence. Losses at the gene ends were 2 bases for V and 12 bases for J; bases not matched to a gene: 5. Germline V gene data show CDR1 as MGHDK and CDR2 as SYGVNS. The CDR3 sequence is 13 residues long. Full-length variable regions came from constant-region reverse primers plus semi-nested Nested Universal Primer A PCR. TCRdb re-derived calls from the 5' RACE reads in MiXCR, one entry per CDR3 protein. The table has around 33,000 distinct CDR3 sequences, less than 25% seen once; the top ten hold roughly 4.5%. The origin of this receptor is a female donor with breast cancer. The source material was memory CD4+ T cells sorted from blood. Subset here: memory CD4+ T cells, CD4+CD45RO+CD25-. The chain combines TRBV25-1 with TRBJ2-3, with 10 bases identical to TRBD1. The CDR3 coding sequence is TGTGCCAGCAGTGAAGGAGGACAGGGGGGACAGTATTTT. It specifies CASSEGGQGGQYF. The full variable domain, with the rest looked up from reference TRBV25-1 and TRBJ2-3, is EADIYQTPRYLVIGTGKKITLECSQTMGHDKMYWYQQDPGMELHLIHYSYGVNSTEKGDLSSESTVSRIRTEHFPLTLESARPSHTSQYLCASSEGGQGGQYFGPGTRLTVL.